Listed here are 18 T cell receptor beta chains from one sample, sequenced in a study of T cells after posttransplantation cyclophosphamide. TCRdb keeps only in-frame clones here, not all; method: immunoSEQ multiplex PCR. The sample contains approximately 50,000 clones, roughly 92% of which appear only once. Specimen: PBMCs. The receptors stem from a woman aged 25 to 39 in good health and a related stem cell transplant donor.

The chain employs TRBV11-2 and TRBJ1-1; the D is unclear. V lost 5 bases to trimming and J lost 4 bases, with 5 bases between them. CDR1 SGHAT and CDR2 FQNNGV come from the germline V gene. The CDR3 sequence is 11 residues long. CDR3 amino acids: CASSPGTEAFF. For the CDR3, the DNA is TGTGCCAGCAGCCCGGGCACTGAAGCTTTCTTT.

V gene TRBV5-6 combines with J gene TRBJ2-7; tentatively, D is TRBD2 (6 bases). Germline CDR1 is SGHDT and CDR2 is YYEEEE. The CDR3 consists of 14 residues. Trimming took 4 bases from V and 0 from J, leaving 11 bases between them. The CDR3 coding sequence is TGTGCCAGCAGCGTTGGAGGGTCCTCCTACGAGCAGTACTTC. Translating gives CASSVGGSSYEQYF.

This chain uses TRBV7-9 with TRBJ1-2, with D unresolved. This CDR3 region has 13 residues. CDR1 and CDR2 (germline): SEHNR, FQNEAQ (reference sequence). V lost 5 bases and J lost 8, with 15 bases in between. Here the CDR3 reads CASSLDVPRGYTF. CDR3 DNA: TGTGCCAGCAGCCTTGACGTTCCGCGGGGCTACACCTTC. The complete variable domain, with remaining parts taken from reference TRBV7-9 and TRBJ1-2, reads DTGVSQNPRHKITKRGQNVTFRCDPISEHNRLYWYRQTLGQGPEFLTYFQNEAQLEKSRLLSDRFSAERPKGSFSTLEIQRTEQGDSAMYLCASSLDVPRGYTFGSGTRLTVV.

This chain links TRBV27 with TRBJ2-7; 7 bases are a match to TRBD1. Germline CDR1 MNHEY, CDR2 SMNVEV (reference sequence). The trim removed 6 bases at V and 9 bases at J, leaving 14 bases unmatched. This CDR3 is built from 14 residues. The CDR3 loop reads CASSLTGSVGGQYF. Written as DNA, the CDR3 is TGTGCCAGCAGCCTGACAGGGAGCGTAGGGGGGCAGTACTTC.

The chain uses TRBV19 and TRBJ2-1; 8 positions match TRBD1. V was pared by 3 bases and J by 10 bases, with 5 bases of the junction left unmatched. The CDR3 covers 13 residues. CDR1 LNHDA and CDR2 SQIVND come from the germline V gene (reference sequence). The CDR3 nucleotides read TGTGCCAGTAGTATCCAGGGGGCGGGCGAGCAGTTCTTC. Its protein is CASSIQGAGEQFF.

The rearrangement uses TRBV9 and TRBJ1-1, with 10 bases identical to TRBD1. The CDR3 consists of 14 residues. Germline V gene data show CDR1 as SGDLS and CDR2 as YYNGEE. V trimming: 3 bases; J trimming: 4 bases; junction bases outside the gene matches: 3. The CDR3 DNA reads TGTGCCAGCAGCGCGAGACAGGGGGCCACTGAAGCTTTCTTT. Translated: CASSARQGATEAFF.

The V and J genes are TRBV23-1 and TRBJ2-4; tentatively, D is TRBD1 (5 bases). TRBV23-1 is identified as an open reading frame with a role that is uncertain. The ends were cut back, 1 base at V and 6 bases at J, with 16 bases in the middle. The CDR3 loop spans 16 amino acids. The CDR3 nucleotides read TGCGCCAGCAGTCAATATACGACGGACAAGACAAACATTCAGTACTTC. Translated, it gives CASSQYTTDKTNIQYF.

The chain couples TRBV6-1 to TRBJ2-7; D possibly corresponds to TRBD1 (6 bases). The CDR3 covers 15 residues. Trimming removed 3 bases at V and 5 bases at J, with 17 bases between. Germline CDR1 and CDR2: MNHNS and SASEGT. This CDR3 is CASSDRDIAVDEQYF. The CDR3 nucleotides are TGTGCCAGCAGTGACCGGGACATCGCGGTCGACGAGCAGTACTTC.

This chain uses TRBV9 with TRBJ1-3; unclear D gene. From germline, CDR1 is SGDLS and CDR2 YYNGEE. The CDR3 covers 16 residues. The V end was cut by 0 bases, the J end by 2 bases, with 12 bases between. Here the CDR3 reads CASSVGARRTGNTIYF. The CDR3 coding sequence is TGTGCCAGCAGCGTAGGCGCCCGTCGCACTGGAAACACCATATATTTT.

J is TRBJ2-6 and V is TRBV19; no reliable D call. The germline V and J ends were trimmed by 1 base and 4 bases, with 8 bases remaining between them. The CDR3 covers 15 residues. Per the germline V gene, CDR1 is LNHDA and CDR2 is SQIVND (reference sequence). The chain's CDR3 is CASSIVSLGANVLTF. CDR3 in DNA: TGTGCCAGTAGTATAGTCTCCCTGGGGGCCAACGTCCTGACTTTC.

This clone has just one count. The V and J genes are TRBV6-5 and TRBJ2-6; the D gene is possibly TRBD2 (6 bases). The CDR3 covers 15 residues. The V end was cut by 6 bases, the J end by 1 base, with 10 bases between. Germline loops: CDR1 MNHEY, CDR2 SVGAGI. In DNA, the CDR3 is TGTGCCAGCAGCCCCGGAGGGTCTGGGGCCAACGTCCTGACTTTC. This gives the protein CASSPGGSGANVLTF.

The J gene is TRBJ2-5, the V gene TRBV28, with TRBD2 matching 11 bases. The CDR3 extends over 17 amino acids. Germline trimming cut 4 bases from V and 2 bases from J; bases unmatched to any gene: 9. Germline loops: CDR1 MDHEN, CDR2 SYDVKM. The CDR3 sequence: CASSSPLAGGTQETQYF. CDR3 in DNA: TGTGCCAGCAGTTCCCCTTTAGCGGGGGGGACTCAAGAGACCCAGTACTTC.

This clone was seen only once. The chain recombines TRBV30 with TRBJ2-1, with 7 nucleotides matching TRBD1. The CDR3 is made up of 17 amino acids. J gave up 8 bases and V 0 bases, and 16 bases lay outside the gene matches. The germline V gene encodes CDR1 GTSNPN and CDR2 SVGIG (reference sequence). CDR3 coding DNA: TGTGCCTGGAGTGTACTACCCCCAGGGGGATGGAGCGATGAGCAGTTCTTC. Its protein product is CAWSVLPPGGWSDEQFF.

The gene calls are TRBV19 and TRBJ1-5; TRBD1 is a possible D gene (5 bases). Trimming took off 6 bases at V and 3 bases at J, with 9 bases between the two ends. This CDR3 is 13 amino acids long. The germline V gene has CDR1 LNHDA and CDR2 SQIVND (reference sequence). Written as DNA, the CDR3 is TGTGCCAGTAGCAGGGATCTCAATCAGCCCCAGCATTTT. Its translation: CASSRDLNQPQHF. Together with reference TRBV19 and TRBJ1-5, the CDR3 gives the full variable domain: DGGITQSPKYLFRKEGQNVTLSCEQNLNHDAMYWYRQDPGQGLRLIYYSQIVNDFQKGDIAEGYSVSREKKESFPLTVTSAQKNPTAFYLCASSRDLNQPQHFGDGTRLSIL.

The genes are TRBV27 and TRBJ1-5; D is uncertain. Trimming took off 2 bases at V and 2 bases at J, with 4 bases between the two ends. Per germline, CDR1 MNHEY and CDR2 SMNVEV (reference sequence). The CDR3 is made up of 13 amino acids. The CDR3 loop is CASSLRGNQPQHF. The DNA of the CDR3 is TGTGCCAGCAGTTTACGGGGCAATCAGCCCCAGCATTTT.

This clone was counted once. The gene calls are TRBV6-4 and TRBJ2-2; tentative D call: TRBD1 (6 bases). V was clipped by 3 bases and J by 6 bases, with 17 bases between them. Germline V gene sequence: CDR1 MRHNA, CDR2 SNTAGT. The length of the CDR3 is 16 residues. The CDR3 protein is CASSEQGRSPPGELFF. CDR3 DNA: TGTGCCAGCAGTGAACAGGGCCGCTCCCCCCCCGGGGAGCTGTTTTTT.

This chain links TRBV6-1 with TRBJ2-5; no definite D call. Germline assignment: CDR1 MNHNS and CDR2 SASEGT. The germline V and J ends were trimmed by 0 bases and 5 bases, with 10 bases remaining between them. There are 14 residues in the CDR3. In DNA, the CDR3 is TGTGCCAGCAGTGAAGCGGGCAGTGGTGAGACCCAGTACTTC. Amino acids: CASSEAGSGETQYF.

The rearrangement joins TRBV5-1 to TRBJ2-7; D remains unclear. The CDR3 is made up of 13 amino acids. The germline V gene has CDR1 SGHRS and CDR2 YFSETQ. Trimming took off 0 bases at V and 1 base at J, with 5 bases between the two ends. This CDR3 is CASSLVRSYEQYF. DNA for the CDR3: TGCGCCAGCAGCTTGGTGCGATCCTACGAGCAGTACTTC.